Each of the 28 T cell receptor beta chains below was sequenced from the same sample in a study of cytomegalovirus exposure and HLA in healthy donors. The PCR contained 60 Vbeta and 13 Jbeta primers. Produced via immunoSEQ multiplex PCR; TCRdb's table is partial and in-frame only. The data hold about 170,000 clones, with 80% observed a single time. Sequenced: PBMCs. These receptors were collected from a male donor in good health and CMV-seronegative.

This chain connects TRBV6-6 to TRBJ2-7, with TRBD1 matching 7 bases. V shed 5 bases and J 5 bases; nucleotides not matched to a gene: 6. The CDR3 runs to 13 residues. Germline CDR1 reads MNHNY; CDR2 reads SVGAGI (reference sequence). CDR3 sequence reads: CASSNDRVHEQYF. The CDR3 coding sequence is TGTGCCAGCAGTAACGACAGGGTCCACGAGCAGTACTTC.

The chain is built from TRBV19 and TRBJ1-5; D uncertain. Trimming took 6 bases from V and 4 from J, leaving 10 bases between them. The CDR3 has 13 amino acids. Per germline, CDR1 LNHDA and CDR2 SQIVND (reference sequence). In DNA, the CDR3 is TGTGCCAGTAGGAAAAACAGAAATCAGCCCCAGCATTTT. Protein sequence: CASRKNRNQPQHF.

This clone came up a few times. The chain uses TRBV11-2 and TRBJ2-5, with TRBD2 as a possible D gene (6 bases). The CDR3 length is 14 residues. The germline V and J ends were trimmed by 5 bases and 7 bases, with 17 bases remaining between them. Germline lookup yields CDR1 SGHAT and CDR2 FQNNGV. CDR3 region: CASSPERTIGTQYF. The CDR3 bases are TGTGCCAGCAGCCCAGAGAGGACTATTGGGACCCAGTACTTC.

A few counts support this clone. The chain employs TRBV5-1 and TRBJ1-2; a possible D gene is TRBD1 (6 bases). The CDR3 consists of 18 residues. V was pared by 1 base and J by 4 bases, with 23 bases between. The germline V gene has CDR1 SGHRS and CDR2 YFSETQ. The CDR3 region has the DNA TGCGCCAGCAGCTTGCCCCCTCTGACAGGATTGCGCATCTATGGCTACACCTTC. Translating gives CASSLPPLTGLRIYGYTF. Full variable domain (missing parts from reference TRBV5-1 and TRBJ1-2): KAGVTQTPRYLIKTRGQQVTLSCSPISGHRSVSWYQQTPGQGLQFLFEYFSETQRNKGNFPGRFSGRQFSNSRSEMNVSTLELGDSALYLCASSLPPLTGLRIYGYTFGSGTRLTVV.

The chain links TRBV30 to TRBJ2-3; 7 bases map to TRBD2. V was clipped by 3 bases and J by 0 bases; unmatched bases: 3. The CDR3 totals 14 residues. Germline-derived CDR1 and CDR2 are GTSNPN and SVGIG (reference sequence). The CDR3 DNA reads TGTGCCTGGAGGTCTAGCGGTAGCACAGATACGCAGTATTTT. Its translation is CAWRSSGSTDTQYF.

The chain links TRBV6-1 to TRBJ1-3, with D maybe TRBD1 (6 bases). This CDR3 comprises 14 residues. The germline V gene has CDR1 MNHNS and CDR2 SASEGT. V was pared by 5 bases and J by 2 bases, with 10 bases between. The CDR3 sequence: CASSSQGTGNTIYF. CDR3 bases: TGTGCCAGCAGTTCCCAGGGGACTGGAAACACCATATATTTT.

This sequence joins TRBV19 and TRBJ1-1; TRBD1 matches at 7 bases. V lost 5 bases to trimming and J lost 3 bases; unmatched junction nucleotides: 9. The CDR3 totals 15 residues. Germline CDR1 is LNHDA and CDR2 is SQIVND (reference sequence). DNA of the CDR3: TGTGCCAGTAGTCATAACCCTGACAGGGACACTGAAGCTTTCTTT. Translating gives CASSHNPDRDTEAFF.

This chain connects TRBV5-5 to TRBJ2-6, with 12 nucleotides matching TRBD1. V was clipped by 4 bases and J by 4 bases; unmatched bases: 9. The germline CDR1 and CDR2 sequences are SGHKS and YYEKEE (reference sequence). The CDR3 is 18 amino acids. The chain's CDR3 is CASSDYRDRGPGANVLTF. The CDR3 DNA reads as TGTGCCAGCAGCGACTACCGGGACAGGGGGCCCGGGGCCAACGTCCTGACTTTC.

The rearrangement joins TRBV6-5 to TRBJ2-5; 7 nucleotides line up with TRBD1. J was trimmed by 4 bases and V by 6 bases; bases with no gene match: 8. CDR1 and CDR2 from the germline V gene are MNHEY and SVGAGI. This CDR3 contains 14 residues. CDR3 nucleotide sequence: TGTGCCAGCAGGGCCGGACAGGTGGGAGAGACCCAGTACTTC. It encodes CASRAGQVGETQYF.

The chain carries TRBV15 and TRBJ1-5; D is perhaps TRBD1 (6 bases). The germline gives CDR1 LNHNV, CDR2 YYDKDF (reference sequence). V shed 1 base and J shed 7 bases, with 14 bases lying between them. The CDR3 sequence is 15 residues long. The CDR3 loop reads CATSRAQGSLQPQHF. The CDR3 region has the DNA TGTGCCACCAGCAGAGCTCAGGGGAGTCTCCAGCCCCAGCATTTT.

The chain joins TRBV30 to TRBJ1-2; no clear D gene. With 4 bases removed from V and 4 bases from J, the gap between germline ends came to 10 bases. This CDR3 has 12 residues. In germline, CDR1 is GTSNPN, CDR2 SVGIG (reference sequence). The CDR3 DNA reads as TGTGCCTGGACAGGCTCCTTCTATGGCTACACCTTC. Protein product: CAWTGSFYGYTF.

This clone has just a few counts. The CDR3 loop reads CASSRGNRVANQPQHF. In DNA form, the CDR3 reads TGTGCCAGCAGCCGAGGGAACAGGGTCGCCAATCAGCCCCAGCATTTT. The chain is built from TRBV7-8 and TRBJ1-5, with a possible D match to TRBD1 (6 bases). V was shortened by 5 bases and J by 3 bases, with 17 bases between the two germline ends. The CDR3 consists of 16 residues. Germline lookup yields CDR1 SGHVS and CDR2 FQNEAQ.

This chain uses TRBV11-2 with TRBJ2-7, with TRBD2 matching 16 bases. This CDR3 comprises 17 residues. CDR1 SGHAT and CDR2 FQNNGV come from the germline V gene. Losses at the gene ends were 5 bases for V and 2 bases for J; bases not matched to a gene: 6. CDR3 nucleotide sequence: TGTGCCAGCAGCACGGGACTAGCGGGGGGGAACACCTACGAGCAGTACTTC. Protein sequence: CASSTGLAGGNTYEQYF.

This chain connects TRBV5-1 to TRBJ1-1; no firm D call. The V end was cut by 0 bases, the J end by 1 base, with 7 bases between. There are 14 residues in the CDR3. Germline CDR1 and CDR2: SGHRS and YFSETQ. The CDR3 sequence: CASSLVGENTEAFF. The CDR3 region has the DNA TGCGCCAGCAGCTTGGTCGGGGAGAACACTGAAGCTTTCTTT.

This CDR3 reads CASSLRGGTTRSTEAFF. DNA for the CDR3: TGTGCCAGCAGCTTACGCGGGGGGACCACCAGGAGCACTGAAGCTTTCTTT. The chain combines TRBV11-2 with TRBJ1-1; tentatively, D is TRBD1 (5 bases). The V and J ends lost 2 bases and 4 bases respectively, with 20 bases between them. CDR1 and CDR2 (germline): SGHAT, FQNNGV. The CDR3 has 17 residues.

J is TRBJ1-6 and V is TRBV4-3, with TRBD1 matching 9 bases. The germline CDR1 and CDR2 sequences are LGHNA and YSLEER. This CDR3 is 15 amino acids long. Trimming took 4 bases from V and 8 from J; bases not matched to a gene: 6. The chain's CDR3 is CASSLQGAGDSPLHF. The CDR3 DNA reads as TGCGCCAGCAGCCTACAGGGGGCAGGGGATTCACCCCTCCACTTT.

V usage is TRBV4-3 and J usage is TRBJ1-2; no clear D gene. Per the germline V gene, CDR1 is LGHNA and CDR2 is YSLEER. Trimming took 2 bases from V and 1 from J, leaving 20 bases between them. This CDR3 contains 18 residues. CDR3 residues: CASSQSLGPTEINYGYTF. CDR3 sequence (DNA): TGCGCCAGCAGCCAATCCCTAGGTCCGACCGAGATTAACTATGGCTACACCTTC.

V gene TRBV5-1 combines with J gene TRBJ2-3; maybe TRBD2 (5 bases). Trimming left V 2 bases short and J 6 bases short, with 13 bases between. In germline, CDR1 is SGHRS, CDR2 YFSETQ. CDR3 length equals 14 residues. CDR3 bases: TGCGCCAGCAGCTTTCCCGGGGAATTGGATACGCAGTATTTT. Protein sequence: CASSFPGELDTQYF. The complete variable domain, with remaining parts taken from reference TRBV5-1 and TRBJ2-3, reads KAGVTQTPRYLIKTRGQQVTLSCSPISGHRSVSWYQQTPGQGLQFLFEYFSETQRNKGNFPGRFSGRQFSNSRSEMNVSTLELGDSALYLCASSFPGELDTQYFGPGTRLTVL.

This clone was observed a handful of times. For the CDR3, the DNA is TGTGCCTTACACCGGACAGGGGGTTTTAGGGAGACCCAGTACTTC. This codes for CALHRTGGFRETQYF. The rearrangement joins TRBV30 to TRBJ2-5; 10 nucleotides agree with TRBD1. The CDR3 runs to 15 residues. V shed 7 bases, J shed 5 bases, and the junction held 13 bases outside the gene matches. Looked up from germline, CDR1 is GTSNPN and CDR2 is SVGIG (reference sequence). The whole variable domain, remainder taken from reference TRBV30 and TRBJ2-5, is SQTIHQWPATLVQPVGSPLSLECTVEGTSNPNLYWYRQAAGRGLQLLFYSVGIGQISSEVPQNLSASRPQDRQFILSSKKLLLSDSGFYLCALHRTGGFRETQYFGPGTRLLVL.

The sample holds a few counts of this clone. The rearrangement joins TRBV5-4 to TRBJ2-3; the D is unclear. The CDR3 has 12 amino acids. With 2 bases removed from V and 5 bases from J, the gap between germline ends came to 6 bases. Germline V gene lookup returns CDR1 SGHNT and CDR2 YYREEE (reference sequence). The DNA of the CDR3 is TGTGCCAGCAGCTTTGGCCGAGATACGCAGTATTTT. Translation gives CASSFGRDTQYF.

On this clone itself: The DNA is left out, because the CDR3 cannot be placed on it with certainty; the CDR3 is given as TCRdb lists it. The chain is built from TRBV6-5 and TRBJ1-1. The CDR3 spans 13 residues, counting both ends. In germline, CDR1 is MNHEY, CDR2 SVGAGI. The CDR3 sequence is CASSSSGYTEAFF.

The rearrangement joins TRBV6-5 to TRBJ1-1; D is perhaps TRBD1 (5 bases). Germline V gene lookup returns CDR1 MNHEY and CDR2 SVGAGI. The CDR3 has 14 residues. The V end lost 7 bases, the J end lost 1 base, and 13 bases lay between the germline ends. The CDR3 region has the DNA TGTGCCAGCATTAGCAGGGCGCAGAACACTGAAGCTTTCTTT. This encodes CASISRAQNTEAFF.

The chain employs TRBV2 and TRBJ1-1; TRBD1 is a possible D gene (6 bases). This CDR3 contains 18 residues. Germline V gene sequence: CDR1 SNHLY, CDR2 FYNNEI. Trimming took 5 bases from V and 0 from J, leaving 22 bases between them. The CDR3 sequence is CASSISQTRGGMNTEAFF. The CDR3 DNA reads as TGTGCCAGCAGTATTTCACAGACGAGGGGGGGCATGAACACTGAAGCTTTCTTT.

This clone was seen more than once but under ten times. V gene TRBV27 combines with J gene TRBJ1-5, with a possible D match to TRBD1 (6 bases). Germline V gives CDR1 MNHEY, CDR2 SMNVEV (reference sequence). CDR3 size: 14 residues. The ends were cut back, 5 bases at V and 2 bases at J, with 10 bases in the middle. CDR3 protein: CASSLAGGNQPQHF. CDR3 nucleotides: TGTGCCAGCAGTCTCGCAGGGGGCAATCAGCCCCAGCATTTT.

This chain joins TRBV6-6 and TRBJ1-5, with 7 bases matching TRBD1. Germline CDR1 and CDR2: MNHNY and SVGAGI (reference sequence). The CDR3 length is 14 residues. Germline trimming cut 5 bases from V and 5 bases from J; bases unmatched to any gene: 6. The DNA for the CDR3 is TGTGCCAGCAGTGAGGGGGCTAGGTATCAGCCCCAGCATTTT. It encodes CASSEGARYQPQHF.

This clone has a handful of counts. The chain recombines TRBV5-6 with TRBJ2-3, with 8 bases that match TRBD1. Germline lookup yields CDR1 SGHDT and CDR2 YYEEEE. V lost 3 bases and J lost 4; bases outside the gene matches: 7. This CDR3 is 15 amino acids long. CDR3 nucleotide sequence: TGTGCCAGCAGCTGGAGGACAGGGAAATCAGATACGCAGTATTTT. This sequence encodes CASSWRTGKSDTQYF. Drawing the rest from reference TRBV5-6 and TRBJ2-3, the complete variable domain is DAGVTQSPTHLIKTRGQQVTLRCSPKSGHDTVSWYQQALGQGPQFIFQYYEEEERQRGNFPDRFSGHQFPNYSSELNVNALLLGDSALYLCASSWRTGKSDTQYFGPGTRLTVL.

The chain combines TRBV10-1 with TRBJ2-3, with D possibly matching TRBD2 (5 bases). V lost 5 bases and J 1 base, leaving 13 bases between the germline ends. The germline CDR1 and CDR2 sequences are WNHNN and SYGVQD (reference sequence). The CDR3 loop spans 15 amino acids. DNA for the CDR3: TGCGCCAGCAGTTCCCCGGGGTCCGGCACAGATACGCAGTATTTT. Translating gives CASSSPGSGTDTQYF.

The chain is built from TRBV9 and TRBJ1-6; no reliable D call. Looked up from germline, CDR1 is SGDLS and CDR2 is YYNGEE. V dropped 0 bases and J dropped 12 bases, with 13 bases sitting between them. The CDR3 contains 14 residues. The CDR3 region is CASSVEGGGGPLHF. As DNA, the CDR3 is TGTGCCAGCAGCGTAGAGGGCGGAGGAGGACCCCTCCACTTT. Looking up the rest from reference TRBV9 and TRBJ1-6 gives the full variable domain: DSGVTQTPKHLITATGQRVTLRCSPRSGDLSVYWYQQSLDQGLQFLIQYYNGEERAKGNILERFSAQQFPDLHSELNLSSLELGDSALYFCASSVEGGGGPLHFGNGTRLTVT.